These 31 T cell receptor beta chains were sequenced from one sample in a study of shared clonotypes between healthy human individuals. Assay: immunoSEQ multiplex PCR; the TCRdb copy retains only in-frame clones and omits some. The sample records about 1.5 million clones, more than 95% being singletons. The sequenced material came from naive CD4+ T cells sorted from blood. Sample subset: CD45RA+ positively selected. Source of these receptors: a man aged 25-45 years in good health.

Concerning this clone: The sample has other DNA sequences that encode this CDR3 too. The J gene is TRBJ2-3, the V gene TRBV9; D not certain. Germline lookup yields CDR1 SGDLS and CDR2 YYNGEE. This CDR3 contains 15 residues. V was cut by 0 bases and J by 2 bases, with 10 bases left in between. CDR3 sequence (DNA): TGTGCCAGCAGCGTAGCGGGCAGATACACAGATACGCAGTATTTT. Translation gives CASSVAGRYTDTQYF.

The V gene is TRBV6-5, the J gene TRBJ2-1; D gene ambiguous. In germline, CDR1 is MNHEY, CDR2 SVGAGI. Trimming cost V 6 bases and J 5 bases, with 11 bases left between them. The CDR3 loop spans 13 amino acids. The CDR3, as DNA: TGTGCCAGCAGCTCGACCCTCCACAATGAGCAGTTCTTC. Protein product: CASSSTLHNEQFF.

The chain employs TRBV10-3 and TRBJ2-1; maybe TRBD2 (10 bases). CDR1 is ENHRY, CDR2 SYGVKD, per germline. This CDR3 region has 20 residues. V was shortened by 0 bases and J by 5 bases, with 26 bases between the two germline ends. The CDR3 sequence: CAISESGDRDKLAGNNEQFF. CDR3 nucleotide sequence: TGTGCCATCAGTGAGTCCGGGGACAGGGACAAACTAGCGGGAAACAATGAGCAGTTCTTC.

The sample holds a few counts of this clone. V and J are TRBV4-2 and TRBJ2-3, with 9 bases aligning to TRBD2. Germline loops: CDR1 LGHNA, CDR2 YNFKEQ. Losses at the gene ends were 2 bases for V and 11 bases for J; bases not matched to a gene: 8. The CDR3 spans 14 residues. The CDR3 nucleotides read TGTGCCAGCAGCCAATCCCCAGGGACTAGCTGGCAGTATTTT. Translated: CASSQSPGTSWQYF.

This sequence joins TRBV28 and TRBJ1-5; D may be TRBD1 (6 bases). The CDR3 loop spans 17 amino acids. Germline loops: CDR1 MDHEN, CDR2 SYDVKM. With 5 bases removed from V and 5 bases from J, the gap between germline ends came to 22 bases. The CDR3 here is CASSPGKGRGNYQPQHF. DNA of the CDR3: TGTGCCAGCAGTCCCGGGAAAGGGAGGGGGAACTATCAGCCCCAGCATTTT.

The rearrangement joins TRBV27 to TRBJ2-7; D perhaps matches TRBD2 (6 bases). V was cut by 5 bases and J by 4 bases, with 12 bases left in between. Looked up from germline, CDR1 is MNHEY and CDR2 is SMNVEV (reference sequence). The CDR3 runs 13 residues. CDR3 protein: CASSPSEVYEQYF. In nucleotides, the CDR3 is TGTGCCAGCAGTCCTAGCGAGGTATACGAGCAGTACTTC.

The rearrangement uses TRBV2 and TRBJ2-7, with 7 positions matching TRBD1. V dropped 8 bases and J dropped 4; count of bases not matched to a gene: 11. CDR1 and CDR2 from the germline V gene are SNHLY and FYNNEI. The CDR3 length is 14 residues. The CDR3 DNA reads as TGTGCCAGCCACCGGGACAGTCTTGGTTACGAGCAGTACTTC. Translating it yields CASHRDSLGYEQYF.

The chain combines TRBV27 with TRBJ2-1, with TRBD2 matching over 14 bases. Trimming took 6 bases from V and 9 from J; bases not matched to a gene: 13. CDR1 MNHEY and CDR2 SMNVEV come from the germline V gene (reference sequence). The length of the CDR3 is 17 residues. The CDR3 nucleotides read TGTGCCAGCAGCCGAGCCTCCGGGACTAGCGGGAGATCTGAGCAGTTCTTC. It translates to CASSRASGTSGRSEQFF.

The rearrangement joins TRBV9 to TRBJ2-3; 11 bases match TRBD2. CDR1 is SGDLS and CDR2 is YYNGEE in the germline V gene. The V segment lost 0 bases and the J segment 2 bases; nucleotides outside the gene matches: 8. This CDR3 has 18 residues. The DNA for the CDR3 is TGTGCCAGCAGCGTAGGTCCCGCTAGCGGGAGGTCCACAGATACGCAGTATTTT. It specifies CASSVGPASGRSTDTQYF.

As regards this clone: The same CDR3 can be traced to other DNA sequences in this sample. The chain links TRBV20-1 to TRBJ2-3; D is undetermined. Germline CDR1 and CDR2: DFQATT and SNEGSKA (reference sequence). This CDR3 contains 10 residues. The ends were cut back, 6 bases at V and 3 bases at J, with 4 bases in the middle. The CDR3 region has the DNA TGCAGTGCAAGGACAGATACGCAGTATTTT. It codes for CSARTDTQYF.

This chain connects TRBV19 to TRBJ1-5; D perhaps matches TRBD1 (6 bases). V was shortened by 6 bases and J by 7 bases, with 25 bases between the two germline ends. The V gene's germline CDR1 is LNHDA and CDR2 SQIVND (reference sequence). CDR3 size: 17 residues. The CDR3 bases are TGTGCCAGTAGCCCGTGGGAGGGGGAGCCGGATACCCAGCCCCAGCATTTT. Translation: CASSPWEGEPDTQPQHF.

The chain couples TRBV28 to TRBJ2-1; no definite D call. V gave up 2 bases and J gave up 8 bases, with 13 bases separating them. CDR1 is MDHEN, CDR2 SYDVKM, per germline. The CDR3 is made up of 14 amino acids. The CDR3 sequence is CASSLRQHADEQFF. In DNA, the CDR3 is TGTGCCAGCAGTTTAAGGCAGCACGCGGATGAGCAGTTCTTC.

The chain has TRBV15 and TRBJ2-5; D ambiguous. Germline V lookup: CDR1 LNHNV, CDR2 YYDKDF (reference sequence). This CDR3 spans 14 amino acids. V lost 3 bases, J lost 6 bases, and 14 bases lay in between. In DNA form, the CDR3 reads TGTGCCACCAGCAGGCGGTCTAGTACGCAGACCCAGTACTTC. It yields the protein CATSRRSSTQTQYF.

This clone is a singleton in its sample. The J gene is TRBJ2-1, the V gene TRBV29-1; 7 bases are shared with TRBD1. This CDR3 is 13 amino acids long. Trimming cost V 7 bases and J 2 bases; bases outside gene matches: 5. Germline lookup yields CDR1 SQVTM and CDR2 ANQGSEA. DNA for the CDR3: TGCAGCGCTGAGGACAGGACCTACAATGAGCAGTTCTTC. Translated: CSAEDRTYNEQFF.

CDR3 sequence: CASNLGPNEKLFF. CDR3 DNA: TGCGCCAGCAATTTGGGACCTAATGAAAAACTGTTTTTT. The chain couples TRBV23-1 to TRBJ1-4, with D tentatively TRBD1 (5 bases). TRBV23-1 belongs to the ORF category, with a function that is uncertain. V lost 7 bases, J lost 3 bases, and 9 bases lay in between. This CDR3 spans 13 amino acids.

J is TRBJ2-5 and V is TRBV5-4; D call uncertain. Trimming took 4 bases from V and 0 from J, leaving 16 bases between them. The CDR3 covers 16 residues. Germline lookup yields CDR1 SGHNT and CDR2 YYREEE (reference sequence). The CDR3 region is CASSPLAARNQETQYF. In DNA, the CDR3 is TGTGCCAGCAGCCCCCTGGCTGCGCGAAACCAAGAGACCCAGTACTTC.

The chain links TRBV25-1 to TRBJ2-7; the D gene could be TRBD1 or TRBD2 (5 bases each). V was cut by 2 bases and J by 3 bases, with 14 bases left in between. The CDR3 length is 15 residues. CDR1 is MGHDK, CDR2 SYGVNS, per germline. The CDR3 is CASSEPSGRSYEQYF. CDR3 coding DNA: TGTGCCAGCAGTGAACCCTCGGGACGGAGCTACGAGCAGTACTTC.

The V gene is TRBV28, the J gene TRBJ1-5; D unresolved. Trimming took 3 bases from V and 6 from J, leaving 9 bases between them. The CDR3 is 13 amino acids. Germline loops: CDR1 MDHEN, CDR2 SYDVKM. CDR3 sequence: CASSLSGIQPQHF. The CDR3 nucleotides read TGTGCCAGCAGTTTGTCGGGGATTCAGCCCCAGCATTTT.

In DNA form, the CDR3 reads TGTGCCAGCAGCTTGATAAAGGGGGCCGAAGCTTTCTTT. Translated: CASSLIKGAEAFF. The rearrangement links TRBV5-4 to TRBJ1-1; TRBD1 matches at 7 bases. The germline V gene has CDR1 SGHNT and CDR2 YYREEE (reference sequence). J lost 8 bases, V lost 1 base, and 5 bases had no gene match. The CDR3 runs to 13 residues.

The rearrangement uses TRBV7-8 and TRBJ2-3; 12 bases are shared with TRBD2. V trimming: 5 bases; J trimming: 4 bases; junction bases outside the gene matches: 13. The CDR3 is 18 residues long. Germline CDR1 and CDR2: SGHVS and FQNEAQ. The CDR3 reads CASSKRRLAGVNADTQYF. CDR3 nucleotide sequence: TGTGCCAGCAGCAAACGGAGACTAGCGGGAGTCAATGCAGATACGCAGTATTTT.

This chain connects TRBV5-6 to TRBJ2-7; TRBD2 is a possible D gene (5 bases). This CDR3 region has 16 residues. Per the germline V gene, CDR1 is SGHDT and CDR2 is YYEEEE. Trimming cost V 1 base and J 3 bases, with 17 bases left between them. Written as DNA, the CDR3 is TGTGCCAGCAGCTTGATTACAGCGGAAAGCTACTACGAGCAGTACTTC. This gives the protein CASSLITAESYYEQYF. Full variable domain (missing parts from reference TRBV5-6 and TRBJ2-7): DAGVTQSPTHLIKTRGQQVTLRCSPKSGHDTVSWYQQALGQGPQFIFQYYEEEERQRGNFPDRFSGHQFPNYSSELNVNALLLGDSALYLCASSLITAESYYEQYFGPGTRLTVT.

There are a few counts of this clone. J is TRBJ2-7 and V is TRBV27; D remains ambiguous. Germline V lookup: CDR1 MNHEY, CDR2 SMNVEV (reference sequence). CDR3 size: 16 residues. Between the trimmed V and J ends, which lost 5 bases and 0 bases, there was a span of 17 bases. The CDR3 loop is CASSPRPALASYEQYF. CDR3 bases: TGTGCCAGCAGTCCCCGTCCTGCATTGGCCTCCTACGAGCAGTACTTC.

The chain couples TRBV6-5 to TRBJ2-7; maybe TRBD1 (5 bases). Germline V gene data show CDR1 as MNHEY and CDR2 as SVGAGI. V was shortened by 0 bases and J by 6 bases, with 12 bases between the two germline ends. This CDR3 has 14 residues. The CDR3: CASSYSYDRTEQYF. CDR3 nucleotide sequence: TGTGCCAGCAGTTACTCGTATGACAGAACCGAGCAGTACTTC.

CDR3 region: CASSQNTGGLGEQYF. The CDR3 nucleotides are TGCGCCAGCAGCCAGAACACAGGGGGGCTGGGCGAGCAGTACTTC. The V gene is TRBV4-1, the J gene TRBJ2-7; 8 bases map to TRBD1. Germline V lookup: CDR1 MGHRA, CDR2 YSYEKL. The CDR3 runs 15 residues. The junction had 10 bases not matched to a gene; V was cut back by 3 bases and J by 6 bases.

This clone appeared a single time. The rearrangement joins TRBV9 to TRBJ1-3; no reliable D call. The length of the CDR3 is 16 residues. Trimming cost V 0 bases and J 0 bases, with 10 bases left between them. The germline CDR1 and CDR2 sequences are SGDLS and YYNGEE. The chain's CDR3 is CASSVEVRLSGNTIYF. The DNA of the CDR3 is TGTGCCAGCAGCGTAGAGGTCAGACTCTCTGGAAACACCATATATTTT.

The chain recombines TRBV18 with TRBJ2-7; TRBD1 aligns across 11 bases. This CDR3 has 16 residues. V shed 6 bases, J shed 3 bases, and the junction held 10 bases outside the gene matches. In germline, CDR1 is KGHSH, CDR2 LQKENI. The CDR3 DNA sequence: TGTGCCAGCTCGTCGAGAGGGGGGACAGGGGGCTACGAGCAGTACTTC. Translating gives CASSSRGGTGGYEQYF.

Worth noting for this clone: Different DNA sequences within this sample yield the same CDR3. The chain carries TRBV5-1 and TRBJ2-7, with 9 bases aligning to TRBD1. This CDR3 has 12 residues. V lost 4 bases to trimming and J lost 4 bases; unmatched junction nucleotides: 0. CDR1 SGHRS and CDR2 YFSETQ come from the germline V gene. As DNA, the CDR3 is TGCGCCAGCAGCGGACAGGGGTACGAGCAGTACTTC. This codes for CASSGQGYEQYF.

Comment on this clone: Other DNA sequences within the sample encode an identical CDR3. The genes are TRBV5-6 and TRBJ2-5, with no clear D. CDR1 is SGHDT, CDR2 YYEEEE, per germline. With 0 bases removed from V and 1 base from J, the gap between germline ends came to 7 bases. The CDR3 extends over 14 amino acids. The CDR3 sequence: CASSLVRAQETQYF. The DNA of the CDR3 is TGTGCCAGCAGCTTGGTTCGGGCCCAAGAGACCCAGTACTTC.

The CDR3 is CASRQGPKGGYNEQFF. CDR3 in DNA: TGCGCCAGCAGGCAGGGACCAAAGGGAGGGTACAATGAGCAGTTCTTC. This chain links TRBV5-1 with TRBJ2-1, with TRBD2 matching 7 bases. The CDR3 is 16 amino acids. Losses at the gene ends were 5 bases for V and 4 bases for J; bases not matched to a gene: 12. CDR1 and CDR2 from the germline V gene are SGHRS and YFSETQ.

The rearrangement uses TRBV7-9 and TRBJ2-7; the match to TRBD2 covers 10 bases. This CDR3 spans 15 amino acids. The junction had 9 bases not matched to a gene; V was cut back by 3 bases and J by 7 bases. The germline V gene encodes CDR1 SEHNR and CDR2 FQNEAQ (reference sequence). As DNA, the CDR3 is TGTGCCAGCAGCTTTGAACCTAGCGGGAGACATGAGCAGTACTTC. Amino acids: CASSFEPSGRHEQYF.

The chain is built from TRBV6-1 and TRBJ1-5; D gene uncertain. V gave up 6 bases and J gave up 0 bases, with 12 bases separating them. CDR1 and CDR2 (germline): MNHNS, SASEGT. The CDR3 runs 15 residues. In DNA, the CDR3 is TGTGCCAGCAGAAACACCGGGATTAGCAATCAGCCCCAGCATTTT. Protein product: CASRNTGISNQPQHF.